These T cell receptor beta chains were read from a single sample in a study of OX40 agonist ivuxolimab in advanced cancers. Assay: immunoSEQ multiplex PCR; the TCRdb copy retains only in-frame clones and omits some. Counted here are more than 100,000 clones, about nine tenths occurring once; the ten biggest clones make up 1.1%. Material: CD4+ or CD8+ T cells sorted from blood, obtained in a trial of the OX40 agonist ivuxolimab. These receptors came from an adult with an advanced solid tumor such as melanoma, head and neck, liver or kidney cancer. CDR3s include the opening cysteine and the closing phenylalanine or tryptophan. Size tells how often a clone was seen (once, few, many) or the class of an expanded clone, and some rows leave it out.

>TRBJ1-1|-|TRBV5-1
CASSSGTGGTRAFF
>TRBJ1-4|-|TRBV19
CASRGVATNEKLFF
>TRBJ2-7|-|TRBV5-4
CASSFTGKNYEQYF
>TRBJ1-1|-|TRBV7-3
CASKGEMNTEAFF
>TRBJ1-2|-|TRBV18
CASSPRSEGAYGYTF
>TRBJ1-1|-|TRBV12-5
CANQGLNTEAFF
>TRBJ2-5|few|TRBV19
CASSIDFGLETQYF
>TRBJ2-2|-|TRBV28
CASLNRAGAPGELFF
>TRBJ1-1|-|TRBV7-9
CASSLGSGAEAFF
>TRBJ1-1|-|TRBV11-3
CASSLGVREGMNTEAFF
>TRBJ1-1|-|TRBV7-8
CASSLDGTEAFF